Listed below are T cell receptor beta chains from one sample, sequenced in a study of cytomegalovirus exposure and HLA in healthy donors. Method: immunoSEQ multiplex PCR; TCRdb's copy keeps in-frame clones and lacks some. The sample consists of under 200,000 clones, roughly 76% of them appearing once. Specimen: PBMCs. The receptors here all came from a male donor in good health and CMV-seronegative. Both conserved end residues are part of each CDR3.

j_call: TRBJ2-5; cdr3_length: 16; v_call: TRBV5-4; cdr3_aa: CASSLASGGALETQYF
j_call: TRBJ2-2; cdr3_length: 14; v_call: TRBV19; cdr3_aa: CASSSDREAGELFF
j_call: TRBJ1-2; cdr3_length: 13; v_call: TRBV6-5; cdr3_aa: CASTRTGNYGYTF
j_call: TRBJ2-1; cdr3_length: 16; v_call: TRBV14; cdr3_aa: CASSFLRGGRYNEQFF
j_call: TRBJ2-3; cdr3_length: 15; v_call: TRBV7-9; cdr3_aa: CASSPLGGVTDTQYF
j_call: TRBJ1-2; cdr3_length: 13; v_call: TRBV7-9; cdr3_aa: CASRLGQGGGYTF
j_call: TRBJ2-3; cdr3_length: 16; v_call: TRBV27; cdr3_aa: CASSLGTGGEEDTQYF
j_call: TRBJ1-1; cdr3_length: 15; v_call: TRBV18; cdr3_aa: CASSPRGQTNTEAFF
j_call: TRBJ1-1; cdr3_length: 13; v_call: TRBV19; cdr3_aa: CASSITRNTEAFF
j_call: TRBJ1-5; cdr3_length: 14; v_call: TRBV27; cdr3_aa: CASSSQGINQPQHF
j_call: TRBJ2-5; cdr3_length: 14; v_call: TRBV4-1; cdr3_aa: CASSQGQLQETQYF
j_call: TRBJ2-5; cdr3_length: 13; v_call: TRBV11-2; cdr3_aa: CASSFNSQETQYF
j_call: TRBJ1-1; cdr3_length: 15; v_call: TRBV2; cdr3_aa: CASSLQGARNTEAFF
j_call: TRBJ2-2; cdr3_length: 15; v_call: TRBV13; cdr3_aa: CASSSRDNSTGELFF
j_call: TRBJ1-2; cdr3_length: 12; v_call: TRBV7-9; cdr3_aa: CASSRGGYGYTF
j_call: TRBJ1-2; cdr3_length: 15; v_call: TRBV2; cdr3_aa: CASYGQGIANYGYTF
j_call: TRBJ2-2; cdr3_length: 15; v_call: TRBV6-5; cdr3_aa: CASSPQGDLGGELFF
j_call: TRBJ1-5; cdr3_length: 15; v_call: TRBV2; cdr3_aa: CASSEQVYSNQPQHF
j_call: TRBJ1-1; cdr3_length: 11; v_call: TRBV19; cdr3_aa: CASLMNTEAFF
j_call: TRBJ1-2; cdr3_length: 13; v_call: TRBV6-6; cdr3_aa: CASRFPRNYGYTF
j_call: TRBJ1-5; cdr3_length: 15; v_call: TRBV7-2; cdr3_aa: CASSLETGFNQPQHF
j_call: TRBJ2-5; cdr3_length: 14; v_call: TRBV27; cdr3_aa: CASSLWTGDETQYF